A single sample is the source of the 18 T cell receptor beta chains below, sequenced in a study of OX40 agonist ivuxolimab in advanced cancers. The method was immunoSEQ multiplex PCR; TCRdb's version includes in-frame clones alone and lacks a portion of them. This table holds around 56,000 clones, roughly three quarters found once. Sequenced material: CD4+ or CD8+ T cells sorted from blood, taken in a trial of the OX40 agonist ivuxolimab. The receptors derive from an adult with an advanced solid tumor such as melanoma, head and neck, liver or kidney cancer.

The genes are TRBV18 and TRBJ2-3, with 7 bases identical to TRBD1. The CDR3 is 15 amino acids. The V and J ends lost 2 bases and 1 base, in that order; junction bases with no gene match: 3. Germline CDR1 KGHSH, CDR2 LQKENI. CDR3 loop: CASSPGQVRTDTQYF. For the CDR3, the DNA is TGTGCCAGCTCACCAGGACAGGTCCGCACAGATACGCAGTATTTT.

V gene TRBV30 combines with J gene TRBJ2-1; 9 nucleotides match TRBD2. Losses at the gene ends were 1 base for V and 13 bases for J; bases not matched to a gene: 5. The CDR3 spans 12 residues. The germline gives CDR1 GTSNPN, CDR2 SVGIG (reference sequence). The CDR3, as DNA: TGTGCCTGGAGTGGGGATAGCGGGAGACAGTTCTTC. Its protein is CAWSGDSGRQFF.

The V call is TRBV9, the J call TRBJ1-4; 7 nucleotides line up with TRBD1. With V trimmed by 2 bases and J by 7 bases, 8 bases remained unmatched. CDR1 SGDLS and CDR2 YYNGEE come from the germline V gene. This CDR3 is built from 15 residues. The CDR3 nucleotides are TGTGCCAGCAGCGTGTCGGGGACAGCGGGTGAAAAACTGTTTTTT. Its translation: CASSVSGTAGEKLFF.

This sequence joins TRBV30 and TRBJ1-4, with 10 bases that match TRBD1. CDR3 size: 14 residues. CDR1 is GTSNPN, CDR2 SVGIG, per germline (reference sequence). With 3 bases clipped from V and 10 bases from J, the junction kept 8 bases outside the gene matches. CDR3 sequence: CAWSPGQGIGKLFF. CDR3 DNA: TGTGCCTGGAGCCCGGGACAGGGGATCGGAAAACTGTTTTTT.

V is TRBV19 and J is TRBJ2-2; D might be TRBD1 (6 bases). The CDR3 spans 15 residues. Germline loops: CDR1 LNHDA, CDR2 SQIVND (reference sequence). Trimming removed 1 base at V and 3 bases at J, with 9 bases between. The CDR3 sequence is CASSIGDKDTGELFF. The CDR3 DNA is TGTGCCAGTAGTATAGGGGACAAAGACACCGGGGAGCTGTTTTTT.

The chain is built from TRBV30 and TRBJ2-5, with D hard to call. The V end was cut by 0 bases, the J end by 5 bases, with 10 bases between. Per germline, CDR1 GTSNPN and CDR2 SVGIG (reference sequence). The CDR3 contains 13 residues. CDR3 protein: CAWSVSFEETQYF. CDR3 in DNA: TGTGCCTGGAGTGTTTCCTTCGAGGAGACCCAGTACTTC.

The V and J genes are TRBV6-1 and TRBJ1-2; the D gene is possibly TRBD1 (5 bases). V shed 1 base and J shed 11 bases, with 14 bases lying between them. CDR3 size: 13 residues. Germline CDR1 and CDR2: MNHNS and SASEGT. CDR3 in DNA: TGTGCCAGCAGTGAAGTTGGGGGGGTGAGGTACACCTTC. It yields the protein CASSEVGGVRYTF.

This chain links TRBV18 with TRBJ2-1; 10 bases align to TRBD2. Trimming cost V 2 bases and J 7 bases; bases outside gene matches: 14. The CDR3 totals 18 residues. In germline, CDR1 is KGHSH, CDR2 LQKENI. The CDR3 region has the DNA TGTGCCAGCTCACCAAAACCTAGACTAGCGGGCCAATTTAATGAGCAGTTCTTC. Translated: CASSPKPRLAGQFNEQFF.

This chain joins TRBV2 and TRBJ2-1, with D unresolved. The CDR3 sequence is 14 residues long. The germline V and J ends were trimmed by 5 bases and 2 bases, with 10 bases remaining between them. Germline CDR1 is SNHLY and CDR2 is FYNNEI. CDR3 nucleotide sequence: TGTGCCAGCAGTAAACAGATTGCCTACAATGAGCAGTTCTTC. It encodes CASSKQIAYNEQFF.

The chain combines TRBV7-6 with TRBJ2-5; D not certain. There are 11 residues in the CDR3. Germline V lookup: CDR1 SGHVS, CDR2 FNYEAQ. Trimming removed 5 bases from V and 3 bases from J, with 4 bases in between. CDR3 bases: TGTGCCAGCAGCCGAGAAGAGACCCAGTACTTC. Protein sequence: CASSREETQYF. Filled out from reference TRBV7-6 and TRBJ2-5, the complete variable domain reads GAGVSQSPRYKVTKRGQDVALRCDPISGHVSLYWYRQALGQGPEFLTYFNYEAQQDKSGLPNDRFSAERPEGSISTLTIQRTEQRDSAMYRCASSREETQYFGPGTRLLVL.

The CDR3 bases are TGTGCAAGGACTAGCGGCCTCAATGAGCAGTTCTTC. Translated, it gives CARTSGLNEQFF. The rearrangement joins TRBV27 to TRBJ2-1, with TRBD2 matching over 10 bases. The CDR3 runs to 12 residues. Germline CDR1 MNHEY, CDR2 SMNVEV (reference sequence).

This clone was picked up one time. V is TRBV28 and J is TRBJ2-3; possible D gene TRBD2, 6 bases. The CDR3 loop spans 18 amino acids. Trimming stripped 6 bases from V and 6 bases from J, with 28 bases between. CDR1 is MDHEN and CDR2 is SYDVKM in the germline V gene. The CDR3 loop reads CASSPPGGGNGLPDTQYF. CDR3 coding DNA: TGTGCCAGCAGCCCGCCCGGAGGCGGGAATGGACTCCCCGATACGCAGTATTTT.

The chain has TRBV5-5 and TRBJ2-3; no clear D gene. The CDR3 covers 12 residues. V dropped 3 bases and J dropped 2 bases, with 4 bases sitting between them. The V gene's germline CDR1 is SGHKS and CDR2 YYEKEE (reference sequence). CDR3 in amino acids: CASSSATDTQYF. Here the CDR3 DNA reads TGTGCCAGCAGCTCTGCCACAGATACGCAGTATTTT.

The rearrangement uses TRBV18 and TRBJ2-3; D is unresolved. V was trimmed by 3 bases and J by 2 bases, leaving 3 bases between them. This CDR3 spans 12 amino acids. In germline, CDR1 is KGHSH, CDR2 LQKENI. This CDR3 is CASSPTTDTQYF. The DNA for the CDR3 is TGTGCCAGCTCACCGACCACAGATACGCAGTATTTT.

The genes are TRBV10-2 and TRBJ2-2; the D is unclear. From germline, CDR1 is WSHSY and CDR2 SAAADI. Trimming stripped 3 bases from V and 0 bases from J, with 8 bases between. The CDR3 is 15 residues long. The CDR3 region is CASSDPSTNTGELFF. CDR3 DNA: TGCGCCAGCAGTGACCCCAGCACGAACACCGGGGAGCTGTTTTTT.

The CDR3, as DNA: TGTGCCAGCAGCGCCGCAGGGGCAGGTCCCTACGAGCAGTACTTC. Its translation is CASSAAGAGPYEQYF. The gene calls are TRBV5-5 and TRBJ2-7; possibly TRBD1 for D (6 bases). CDR3 length: 15 residues. Trimming left V 4 bases short and J 2 bases short, with 16 bases between. Germline CDR1 is SGHKS and CDR2 is YYEKEE (reference sequence).

This clone was seen a handful of times. The chain uses TRBV14 and TRBJ2-1; TRBD1 agrees at 8 bases. V dropped 4 bases and J dropped 9; count of bases not matched to a gene: 5. CDR1 and CDR2 from the germline V gene are SGHDN and FVKESK. The length of the CDR3 is 13 residues. The CDR3 sequence is CASSPDRAGEQFF. CDR3 nucleotides: TGTGCCAGCAGCCCGGACAGGGCTGGTGAGCAGTTCTTC.

This sequence joins TRBV2 and TRBJ1-5, with D hard to call. The CDR3 totals 12 residues. Germline CDR1 SNHLY, CDR2 FYNNEI. Trimming cost V 4 bases and J 5 bases, with 6 bases left between them. The CDR3 loop is CASSGLHQPQHF. CDR3 DNA sequence: TGTGCCAGCAGTGGTCTTCATCAGCCCCAGCATTTT.